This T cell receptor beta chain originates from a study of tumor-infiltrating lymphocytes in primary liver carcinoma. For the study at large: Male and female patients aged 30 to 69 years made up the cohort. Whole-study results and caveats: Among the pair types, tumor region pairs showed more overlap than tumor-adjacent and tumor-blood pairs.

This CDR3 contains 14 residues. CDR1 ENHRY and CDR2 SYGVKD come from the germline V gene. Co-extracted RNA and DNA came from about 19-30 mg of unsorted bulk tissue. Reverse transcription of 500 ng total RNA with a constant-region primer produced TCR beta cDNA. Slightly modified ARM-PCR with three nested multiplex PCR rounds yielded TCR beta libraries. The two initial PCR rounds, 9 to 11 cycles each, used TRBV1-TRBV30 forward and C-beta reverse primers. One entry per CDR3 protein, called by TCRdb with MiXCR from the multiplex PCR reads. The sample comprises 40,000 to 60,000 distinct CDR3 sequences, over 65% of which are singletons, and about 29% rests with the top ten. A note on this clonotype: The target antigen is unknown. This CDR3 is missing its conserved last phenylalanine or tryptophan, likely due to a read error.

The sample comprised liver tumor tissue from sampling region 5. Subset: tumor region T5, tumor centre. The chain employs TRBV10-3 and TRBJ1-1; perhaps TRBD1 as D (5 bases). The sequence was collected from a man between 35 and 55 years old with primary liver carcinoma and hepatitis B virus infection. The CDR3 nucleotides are TGTGCCATCAGTGAGGACAGAGGGAACACTAAAGCTTTCCTT. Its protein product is CAISEDRGNTKAFL.